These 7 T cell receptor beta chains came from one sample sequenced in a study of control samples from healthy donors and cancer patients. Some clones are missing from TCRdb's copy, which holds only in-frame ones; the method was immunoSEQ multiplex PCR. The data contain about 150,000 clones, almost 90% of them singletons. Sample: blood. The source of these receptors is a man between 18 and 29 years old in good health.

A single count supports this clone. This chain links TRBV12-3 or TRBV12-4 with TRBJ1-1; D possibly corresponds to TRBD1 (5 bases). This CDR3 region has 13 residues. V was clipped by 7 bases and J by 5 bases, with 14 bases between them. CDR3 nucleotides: TGTGCCAGCACTAAACCCGGGGGGACTGAAGCTTTCTTT. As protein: CASTKPGGTEAFF.

The CDR3 is CASSLEPGESYNEQFF. CDR3 nucleotides: TGCGCCAGCAGCTTGGAGCCGGGGGAATCCTACAATGAGCAGTTCTTC. This rearrangement joins TRBV5-1 to TRBJ2-1; possibly TRBD2 for D (6 bases). There are 16 residues in the CDR3. From germline, CDR1 is SGHRS and CDR2 YFSETQ. Trimming stripped 0 bases from V and 1 base from J, with 11 bases between.

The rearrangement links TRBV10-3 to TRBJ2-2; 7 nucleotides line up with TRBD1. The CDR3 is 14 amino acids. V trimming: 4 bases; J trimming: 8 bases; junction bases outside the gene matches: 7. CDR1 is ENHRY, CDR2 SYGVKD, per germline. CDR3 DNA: TGTGCCATCAGTGGGACAGGTACTTTAGGGGAGCTGTTTTTT. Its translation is CAISGTGTLGELFF.

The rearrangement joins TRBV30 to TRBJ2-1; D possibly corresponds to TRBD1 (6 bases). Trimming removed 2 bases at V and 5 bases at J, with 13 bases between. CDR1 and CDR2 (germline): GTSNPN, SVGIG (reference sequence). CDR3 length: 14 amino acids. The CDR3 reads CAWSMDRWDNEQFF. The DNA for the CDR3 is TGTGCCTGGAGTATGGACAGATGGGACAATGAGCAGTTCTTC.

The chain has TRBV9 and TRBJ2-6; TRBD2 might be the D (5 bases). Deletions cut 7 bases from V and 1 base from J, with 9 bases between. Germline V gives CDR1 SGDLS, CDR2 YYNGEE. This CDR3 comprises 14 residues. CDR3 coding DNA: TGTGCCAGCCTCCGGGGATCTGGGGCCAACGTCCTGACTTTC. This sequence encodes CASLRGSGANVLTF.

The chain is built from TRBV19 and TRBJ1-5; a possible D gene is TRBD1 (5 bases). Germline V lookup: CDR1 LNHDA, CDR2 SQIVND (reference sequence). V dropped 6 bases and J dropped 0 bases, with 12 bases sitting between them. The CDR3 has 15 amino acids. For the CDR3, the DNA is TGTGCCAGTAGAGACGAGGGGTATAGCAATCAGCCCCAGCATTTT. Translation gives CASRDEGYSNQPQHF.

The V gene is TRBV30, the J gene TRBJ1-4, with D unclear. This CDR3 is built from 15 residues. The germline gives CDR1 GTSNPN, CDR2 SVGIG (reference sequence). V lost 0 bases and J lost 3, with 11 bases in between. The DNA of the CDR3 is TGTGCCTGGAGTGTGGGTTCCAGGCCTAATGAAAAACTGTTTTTT. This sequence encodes CAWSVGSRPNEKLFF. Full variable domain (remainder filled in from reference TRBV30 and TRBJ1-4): SQTIHQWPATLVQPVGSPLSLECTVEGTSNPNLYWYRQAAGRGLQLLFYSVGIGQISSEVPQNLSASRPQDRQFILSSKKLLLSDSGFYLCAWSVGSRPNEKLFFGSGTQLSVL.